These 12 T cell receptor beta chains were sequenced from one sample in a study of CD8+ T cells in alopecia areata. Treatment indicated: oral pan-JAK inhibitor, 5-10 mg twice daily. The sequencing template was cDNA reverse transcribed from extracted RNA. Using immunoSEQ multiplex PCR, the repertoire was profiled, and TCRdb retains in-frame clones only, with some absent. Seen here are 150,000 to 200,000 clones, roughly 60% observed once, and the top ten hold approximately 15%. The specimen comprised CD4+ T cells sorted from blood, sampled at week 24, from a patient treated with tofacitinib. Receptors originate from a human donor with alopecia areata.

This clone has more than one count but fewer than ten. V gene TRBV14 combines with J gene TRBJ2-7; D is ambiguous. Germline V gene data show CDR1 as SGHDN and CDR2 as FVKESK. V was clipped by 1 base and J by 2 bases, with 12 bases between them. This CDR3 contains 15 residues. The CDR3, as DNA: TGTGCCAGCAGCCAAGGGGGTGGTTACGCCTACGAGCAGTACTTC. Translating it yields CASSQGGGYAYEQYF.

This clone was found a few times. The rearrangement joins TRBV29-1 to TRBJ1-4; tentatively, D is TRBD1 (6 bases). Germline CDR1 is SQVTM and CDR2 is ANQGSEA. V lost 7 bases to trimming and J lost 8 bases, with 14 bases between them. CDR3 length equals 12 residues. The CDR3 nucleotides are TGCAGCGCAACCCGGGACACCGAAAAACTGTTTTTT. It translates to CSATRDTEKLFF. The full variable domain, its missing parts supplied by reference TRBV29-1 and TRBJ1-4, is SAVISQKPSRDICQRGTSLTIQCQVDSQVTMMFWYRQQPGQSLTLIATANQGSEATYESGFVIDKFPISRPNLTFSTLTVSNMSPEDSSIYLCSATRDTEKLFFGSGTQLSVL.

The chain is built from TRBV5-1 and TRBJ2-5, with 7 bases that match TRBD1. The CDR3 length is 14 residues. Germline CDR1 is SGHRS and CDR2 is YFSETQ. The J segment lost 1 base and the V segment lost 5 bases, leaving 5 bases of the junction unmatched. The CDR3 DNA reads as TGCGCCAGCAGTCCAGGGGGTTCCCAAGAGACCCAGTACTTC. Its protein product is CASSPGGSQETQYF.

V is TRBV7-9 and J is TRBJ1-2; D is undetermined. The germline V and J ends were trimmed by 1 base and 4 bases, with 10 bases remaining between them. The V gene's germline CDR1 is SEHNR and CDR2 FQNEAQ (reference sequence). The CDR3 is 14 amino acids. This CDR3 is CASSLVPGLYGYTF. DNA of the CDR3: TGTGCCAGCAGCTTAGTCCCGGGTCTCTATGGCTACACCTTC.

This clone was counted only a few times. The same CDR3 arises from other DNA sequences in this sample as well. V and J are TRBV5-1 and TRBJ1-1; D gene ambiguous. CDR3 size: 14 residues. The germline gives CDR1 SGHRS, CDR2 YFSETQ. Trimming shortened V by 2 bases and J by 1 base, and 9 bases separated the two germline ends. In nucleotides, the CDR3 is TGCGCCAGCAGCTTAACCCCCGCGAACACTGAAGCTTTCTTT. Amino acids: CASSLTPANTEAFF.

The table lists this clone with a few counts. J is TRBJ1-5 and V is TRBV2, with 8 bases aligning to TRBD1. The germline CDR1 and CDR2 sequences are SNHLY and FYNNEI. Germline trimming cut 5 bases from V and 0 bases from J; bases unmatched to any gene: 3. The CDR3 runs 15 residues. The CDR3 is CASSKTGDSNQPQHF. The CDR3 DNA follows: TGTGCCAGCAGTAAGACAGGGGATAGCAATCAGCCCCAGCATTTT. Complete variable domain (other parts from reference TRBV2 and TRBJ1-5): EPEVTQTPSHQVTQMGQEVILRCVPISNHLYFYWYRQILGQKVEFLVSFYNNEISEKSEIFDDQFSVERPDGSNFTLKIRSTKLEDSAMYFCASSKTGDSNQPQHFGDGTRLSIL.

V gene TRBV6-5 combines with J gene TRBJ2-5; the D is unclear. The ends were cut back, 0 bases at V and 2 bases at J, with 10 bases in the middle. The CDR3 has 15 residues. From germline, CDR1 is MNHEY and CDR2 SVGAGI. DNA of the CDR3: TGTGCCAGCAGTTACTCCCCGGTGAGGCAAGAGACCCAGTACTTC. Protein: CASSYSPVRQETQYF.

The chain links TRBV2 to TRBJ1-1; D is unresolved. The germline V gene encodes CDR1 SNHLY and CDR2 FYNNEI. The CDR3 totals 13 residues. The V gene lost 5 bases and the J gene lost 3 bases, with 10 bases spanning the gap. The CDR3, as DNA: TGTGCCAGCAGTTCCGGTCGAGACACTGAAGCTTTCTTT. This gives the protein CASSSGRDTEAFF.

J is TRBJ2-5 and V is TRBV5-1; 7 nucleotides line up with TRBD1. V trimming: 2 bases; J trimming: 3 bases; junction bases outside the gene matches: 4. The germline V gene encodes CDR1 SGHRS and CDR2 YFSETQ. This CDR3 is built from 14 residues. In DNA form, the CDR3 reads TGCGCCAGCAGCTTACAGGGGATCAAAGAGACCCAGTACTTC. Its translation: CASSLQGIKETQYF.

V gene TRBV11-1 combines with J gene TRBJ2-3, with D possibly being TRBD1 or TRBD2 (6 bases each). There are 16 residues in the CDR3. Germline V gives CDR1 SGHAT, CDR2 FQDESV (reference sequence). Trimming left V 0 bases short and J 3 bases short, with 13 bases between. The CDR3 DNA follows: TGTGCCAGCAGCTTAGCTGCCGGGGGCCGTACAGATACGCAGTATTTT. Its protein is CASSLAAGGRTDTQYF.

This chain joins TRBV6-1 and TRBJ2-7, with 7 bases aligning to TRBD1. V shed 7 bases and J 2 bases; nucleotides not matched to a gene: 8. Per germline, CDR1 MNHNS and CDR2 SASEGT. The CDR3 is made up of 14 amino acids. CDR3: CASTTTGLAYEQYF. The CDR3 coding sequence is TGTGCCAGCACCACGACAGGGCTGGCCTACGAGCAGTACTTC.

The gene calls are TRBV29-1 and TRBJ2-3; a possible D gene is TRBD2 (6 bases). Germline-derived CDR1 and CDR2 are SQVTM and ANQGSEA. The CDR3 is 12 residues long. Trimming left V 6 bases short and J 4 bases short, with 11 bases between. CDR3 DNA: TGCAGCGTGGAGGGATTCGCAGATACGCAGTATTTT. Its translation: CSVEGFADTQYF.